This T cell receptor beta chain emerged from a study of T cell responses to AZD1222 COVID-19 vaccine. About the study: Pooled in the analysis were second doses at about 4 or about 12 weeks.

The CDR3 runs to 15 residues. The J segment lost 10 bases and the V segment lost 3 bases, leaving 13 bases of the junction unmatched. Looked up from germline, CDR1 is MNHEY and CDR2 is SMNVEV (reference sequence). Sequenced by immunoSEQ multiplex PCR; TCRdb stores in-frame clones only, minus some. This sample carries approximately 100,000 clones, roughly 88% of them seen once, and the ten largest clones take approximately 22%. A note on this clone: Its antigen is as yet unknown.

General study findings and limits: The peak T cell response came first, and repertoires were sampled only after it. Baseline serostatus was positive in only a handful of AZD1222 recipients. Donors were chiefly white British, with a greater number of females, and clonal diversity was perhaps underestimated.

Sequences were derived from peripheral blood, sampled on day 0 of AZD1222 vaccination. The receptor was isolated from an adult in good health. V usage is TRBV27 and J usage is TRBJ2-3, with 7 bases aligning to TRBD1. CDR3 DNA sequence: TGTGCCAGCAGTTTTGGTGACAGGGAGCTTAGGGCGCAGTATTTT. Protein: CASSFGDRELRAQYF.